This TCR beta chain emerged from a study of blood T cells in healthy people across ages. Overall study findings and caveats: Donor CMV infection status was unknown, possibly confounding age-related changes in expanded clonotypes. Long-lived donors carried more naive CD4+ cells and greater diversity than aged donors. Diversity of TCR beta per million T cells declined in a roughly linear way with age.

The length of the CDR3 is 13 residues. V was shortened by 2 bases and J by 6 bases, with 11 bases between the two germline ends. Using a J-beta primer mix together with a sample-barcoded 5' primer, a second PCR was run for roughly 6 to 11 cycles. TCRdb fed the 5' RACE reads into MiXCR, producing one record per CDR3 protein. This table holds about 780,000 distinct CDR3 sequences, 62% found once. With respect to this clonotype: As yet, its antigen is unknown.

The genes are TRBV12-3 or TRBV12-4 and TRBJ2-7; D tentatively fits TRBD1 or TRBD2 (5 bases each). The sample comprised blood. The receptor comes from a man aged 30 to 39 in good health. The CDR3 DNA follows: TGTGCCAGCAGTTTAAGCAGGGCGGGCGAGCAGTACTTC. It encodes CASSLSRAGEQYF.